This T cell receptor beta chain was identified during a study of control samples from healthy donors and cancer patients. The ends lost 3 bases at V and 3 bases at J; junction bases unmatched: 4. The germline CDR1 and CDR2 sequences are SGHRS and YFSETQ. CDR3 length equals 17 residues. Here immunoSEQ multiplex PCR was the method, and the copy in TCRdb shows in-frame clones only, minus some. Among approximately 140,000 clones listed, under 95% were seen once. This clone was detected once. Sequencing used blood. This sequence was found in a man aged 18-30 years in good health. The chain couples TRBV5-1 to TRBJ2-3; 16 bases are a match to TRBD2. CDR3 sequence: CASSSGLAGGNTDTQYF. The CDR3 nucleotides are TGCGCCAGCAGCTCGGGACTAGCGGGGGGGAATACAGATACGCAGTATTTT.